This record looks at one T cell receptor (beta chain) sequence and its context. Antigen: not known. The data stem from a study of radiation and T cells in renal cell carcinoma. The study's findings and limits: Top tumor clonotypes rose in blood 2 weeks post-radiation, then contracted. Pretreatment tumor biopsies were lacking, so baseline clonotypes are unknown.

Described time point: blood 2 weeks post-SBRT. Regarding treatment: 15 Gy SBRT to primary tumor, nephrectomy 4 weeks later. After SBRT, blood was collected at 2 and 4 weeks, plus baseline. The tumor was a clear cell renal cell carcinoma. Losses at the gene ends were 1 base for V and 7 bases for J; bases not matched to a gene: 9. Per the germline V gene, CDR1 is SGHRS and CDR2 is YFSETQ. The CDR3 covers 15 residues. The data were produced by immunoSEQ multiplex PCR, yet TCRdb's version contains in-frame clones alone and is incomplete. The sample lists more than 65,000 clones; 86% were seen once. Sample: blood, taken from a patient whose treatment included radiotherapy and nephrectomy. The gene calls are TRBV5-1 and TRBJ2-7, with 9 positions matching TRBD2. This clonotype was obtained from a woman aged 50 to 65 with renal cell carcinoma. The CDR3 protein is CASSLQAGGSWEQYF. CDR3 nucleotides: TGCGCCAGCAGCTTGCAAGCGGGAGGATCGTGGGAGCAGTACTTC.